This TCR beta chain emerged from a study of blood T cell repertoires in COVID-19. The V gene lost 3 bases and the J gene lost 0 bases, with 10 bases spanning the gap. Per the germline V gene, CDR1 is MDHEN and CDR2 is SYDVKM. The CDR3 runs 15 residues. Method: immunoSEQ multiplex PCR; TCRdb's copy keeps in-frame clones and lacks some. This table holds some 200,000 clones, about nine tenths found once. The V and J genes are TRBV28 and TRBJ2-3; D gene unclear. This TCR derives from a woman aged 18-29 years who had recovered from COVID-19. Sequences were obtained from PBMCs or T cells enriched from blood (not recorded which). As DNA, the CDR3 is TGTGCCAGCAGTTTTAGTAAGATAAGCACAGATACGCAGTATTTT. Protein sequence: CASSFSKISTDTQYF.